The entry below describes one T cell receptor beta chain. Its antigen is not identified. This specimen belongs to a study of shared clonotypes between healthy human individuals. Overall study: Every donor yielded three CD4 naive, three CD4 memory, two CD8 naive and one CD8 memory plate. Broader study findings: When naive CD4 clonotypes were compared across a few donors, about 4.8% were shared.

Cells designated naive CD8 were CD45RO-negative and were positively selected for CCR7, with terminally differentiated effector memory CD45RA+ cells excluded. Assay used: immunoSEQ multiplex PCR; TCRdb lists only in-frame clones, some missing. The sample comprises 550,000 to 650,000 clones, approximately 96% of which are singletons, and around 0.1% rests with the top ten. CDR3 length equals 14 residues. The V gene's germline CDR1 is MDHEN and CDR2 SYDVKM. V was trimmed by 5 bases and J by 8 bases, leaving 18 bases between them. The source material was naive CD8+ T cells sorted from blood. The clonotype comes from a woman aged 25 to 39 in good health. The rearrangement uses TRBV28 and TRBJ1-2; possibly TRBD1 for D (6 bases). The CDR3 is CASSPTGKIGGYTF. CDR3 coding DNA: TGTGCCAGCAGTCCCACAGGGAAAATTGGCGGCTACACCTTC.